This T cell receptor (beta chain) is drawn from a study of T-cell reconstitution after alpha-beta-depleted transplantation in children. The J segment lost 1 base and the V segment lost 3 bases, leaving 10 bases of the junction unmatched. CDR3 length equals 16 residues. Germline V lookup: CDR1 SGHRS, CDR2 YFSETQ. This clonotype has only a few counts. TCRbeta library construction was performed incorporating unique molecular identifiers. TCRdb processed the PCR reads anew with MiXCR; each CDR3 protein has one entry. The repertoire includes about 610,000 distinct CDR3 sequences, roughly a tenth of them detected once, and roughly 3.9% sits in the top ten.

The sequencing here drew on PBMCs from the stem cell graft donor, taken from the stem cell graft. The sequence derives from a human donor who donated a stem cell graft to a child with acute myeloid leukemia. V gene TRBV5-1 combines with J gene TRBJ2-7; the match to TRBD1 covers 7 bases. The CDR3 is CASSSFSGTASYEQYF. CDR3 in DNA: TGCGCCAGCAGCTCCTTTTCCGGGACAGCTTCCTACGAGCAGTACTTC.